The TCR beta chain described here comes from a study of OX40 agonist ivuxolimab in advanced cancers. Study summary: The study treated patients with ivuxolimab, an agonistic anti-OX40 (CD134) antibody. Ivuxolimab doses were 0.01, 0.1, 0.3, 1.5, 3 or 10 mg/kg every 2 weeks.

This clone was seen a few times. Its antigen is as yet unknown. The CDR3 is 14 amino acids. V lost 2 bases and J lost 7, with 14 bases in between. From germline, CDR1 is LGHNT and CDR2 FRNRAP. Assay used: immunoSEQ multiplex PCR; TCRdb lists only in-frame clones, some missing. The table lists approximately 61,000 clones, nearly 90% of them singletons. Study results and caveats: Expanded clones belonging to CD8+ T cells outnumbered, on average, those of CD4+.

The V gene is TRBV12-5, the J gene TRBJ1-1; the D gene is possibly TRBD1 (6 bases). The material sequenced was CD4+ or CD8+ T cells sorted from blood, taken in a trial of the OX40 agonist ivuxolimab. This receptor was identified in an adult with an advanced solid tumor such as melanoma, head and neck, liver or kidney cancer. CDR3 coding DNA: TGTGCTAGTGGTTTGCCGCGGACAGTTTATGAAGCTTTCTTT. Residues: CASGLPRTVYEAFF.